The clone carrying this T cell receptor (beta chain) has just a few counts. The antigen is not known. There are 13 residues in the CDR3. Per the germline V gene, CDR1 is SGHTA and CDR2 is FQGNSA. The germline V and J ends were trimmed by 1 base and 2 bases, with 5 bases remaining between them. The data stem from a study of cytomegalovirus exposure and HLA in healthy donors. Across the whole study: An analysis done earlier identified 95 million to 140 million unique TCR beta sequences from 150 million to 200 million T cells. Whole-study results and caveats: Analysis performed later found roughly 18,000 TCR beta sequences associated with HLA alleles at 0.05 false discovery rate.

The PCR employed 60 Vbeta primers together with 13 Jbeta primers. Assay: immunoSEQ multiplex PCR; the TCRdb copy retains only in-frame clones and omits some. The repertoire holds about 150,000 clones, with around 75% as singletons. The TCR was taken from a woman aged 40 to 50 in good health and CMV-seronegative. Sequencing was done on a sample of PBMCs. The chain links TRBV7-2 to TRBJ2-5; D not certain. The DNA for the CDR3 is TGTGCCAGCAGCTTAGTCAGACAAGAGACCCAGTACTTC. Its protein is CASSLVRQETQYF.